One sample yielded the 32 T cell receptor beta chains listed below, sequenced in a study of post-analysis software for immune sequencing data. Prepared TCR beta cDNA libraries contained unique molecular identifiers. TCRdb reprocessed the PCR reads with MiXCR, giving one entry per CDR3 protein. Of about 770,000 distinct CDR3 sequences in the sample, around 42% were seen once. Whole-study findings and limits: TRBV5-6, TRBV5-1 and TRBV20-1 belonged to a set of about five TRBV segments that were more frequent in patients than controls.

No antigen is known for these receptors. Sequenced sample: blood. The receptors were gathered from a girl aged 5 to 17 with multiple sclerosis.

The gene calls are TRBV7-6 and TRBJ2-3; TRBD2 matches 10 bases. This CDR3 has 13 residues. CDR1 and CDR2 from the germline V gene are SGHVS and FNYEAQ. Losses at the gene ends were 5 bases for V and 6 bases for J; bases not matched to a gene: 2. This CDR3 is CASSQREGDTQYF. CDR3 in DNA: TGTGCCAGCAGCCAGCGGGAGGGGGATACGCAGTATTTT. Supplemented by reference TRBV7-6 and TRBJ2-3, the full variable domain reads GAGVSQSPRYKVTKRGQDVALRCDPISGHVSLYWYRQALGQGPEFLTYFNYEAQQDKSGLPNDRFSAERPEGSISTLTIQRTEQRDSAMYRCASSQREGDTQYFGPGTRLTVL.

The rearrangement joins TRBV20-1 to TRBJ2-5; D is unclear. V lost 3 bases to trimming and J lost 0 bases, with 11 bases between them. Germline loops: CDR1 DFQATT, CDR2 SNEGSKA (reference sequence). There are 14 residues in the CDR3. CDR3 residues: CSASGGWYQETQYF. CDR3 nucleotide sequence: TGCAGTGCTAGTGGCGGATGGTACCAAGAGACCCAGTACTTC.

The rearrangement links TRBV7-2 to TRBJ2-1, with D perhaps being TRBD1 or TRBD2 (5 bases each). Trimming took off 8 bases at V and 10 bases at J, with 21 bases between the two ends. In germline, CDR1 is SGHTA, CDR2 FQGNSA. The CDR3 has 14 residues. The CDR3 sequence is CASSRGALEMEQFF. As DNA, the CDR3 is TGTGCCAGCTCCCGAGGGGCCCTGGAGATGGAGCAGTTCTTC.

Only a few counts were recorded for this clonotype. The rearrangement links TRBV5-1 to TRBJ2-6, with a tentative D call TRBD2 (6 bases). Trimming took off 4 bases at V and 1 base at J, with 12 bases between the two ends. Germline assignment: CDR1 SGHRS and CDR2 YFSETQ. There are 16 residues in the CDR3. The CDR3 DNA is TGCGCCAGCAGCGGCGGGACGGTTTCTGGGGCCAACGTCCTGACTTTC. It translates to CASSGGTVSGANVLTF.

The chain has TRBV7-2 and TRBJ2-6; TRBD1 agrees at 7 bases. V was pared by 1 base and J by 0 bases, with 3 bases of the junction left unmatched. This CDR3 has 17 amino acids. CDR1 and CDR2 from the germline V gene are SGHTA and FQGNSA. CDR3 loop: CASSLGAGGSGANVLTF. The CDR3 DNA reads as TGTGCCAGCAGCTTAGGGGCAGGGGGCTCTGGGGCCAACGTCCTGACTTTC.

This clonotype was observed a single time. The V call is TRBV28, the J call TRBJ1-6; 7 bases agree with TRBD1. Per germline, CDR1 MDHEN and CDR2 SYDVKM. The CDR3 is 14 residues long. J was trimmed by 5 bases and V by 7 bases; bases with no gene match: 5. CDR3 region: CASTLGTDNSPLHF. Here the CDR3 DNA reads TGTGCCAGCACCCTCGGGACAGATAATTCACCCCTCCACTTT.

The chain employs TRBV7-9 and TRBJ2-3, with a tentative D call TRBD2 (5 bases). Germline V gene lookup returns CDR1 SEHNR and CDR2 FQNEAQ (reference sequence). CDR3 size: 17 residues. The V end lost 1 base, the J end lost 0 bases, and 14 bases lay between the germline ends. CDR3 bases: TGTGCCAGCAGCTTAGGCGGAGGATGGATTAGCACAGATACGCAGTATTTT. Encoded protein: CASSLGGGWISTDTQYF. Combining the CDR3 with reference TRBV7-9 and TRBJ2-3 gives the whole variable domain DTGVSQNPRHKITKRGQNVTFRCDPISEHNRLYWYRQTLGQGPEFLTYFQNEAQLEKSRLLSDRFSAERPKGSFSTLEIQRTEQGDSAMYLCASSLGGGWISTDTQYFGPGTRLTVL.

The chain employs TRBV9 and TRBJ2-1, with 7 bases matching TRBD2. Trimming cost V 0 bases and J 2 bases; bases outside gene matches: 5. The CDR3 runs 16 residues. Looked up from germline, CDR1 is SGDLS and CDR2 is YYNGEE. CDR3 protein: CASSVAASGAYNEQFF. Written as DNA, the CDR3 is TGTGCCAGCAGCGTAGCAGCTAGCGGCGCCTACAATGAGCAGTTCTTC.

V gene TRBV20-1 combines with J gene TRBJ2-5; TRBD2 is a possible D gene (6 bases). TRBJ2-7 matches the DNA end more closely, so the J call is doubtful. Germline CDR1 reads DFQATT; CDR2 reads SNEGSKA (reference sequence). The CDR3 is 13 residues long. The CDR3 here is CSAYQGGGVEQYF. The CDR3 nucleotides are TGCAGTGCTTATCAGGGAGGTGGAGTCGAGCAGTACTTC.

This clonotype was seen more than once but under ten times. This chain links TRBV20-1 with TRBJ2-7, with unresolved D. In germline, CDR1 is DFQATT, CDR2 SNEGSKA (reference sequence). The V end lost 4 bases, the J end lost 4 bases, and 17 bases lay between the germline ends. This CDR3 comprises 14 residues. The CDR3 bases are TGCAGTGCTAACGACCCCTCTCGTCGGTACGAGCAGTACTTC. It is translated as CSANDPSRRYEQYF.

The rearrangement uses TRBV7-9 and TRBJ2-7; no clear D gene. The CDR3 length is 15 residues. Germline V lookup: CDR1 SEHNR, CDR2 FQNEAQ (reference sequence). Trimming removed 0 bases at V and 3 bases at J, with 12 bases between. CDR3 amino acids: CASSLAGRRVYEQYF. The DNA for the CDR3 is TGTGCCAGCAGCTTAGCTGGGCGTCGGGTCTACGAGCAGTACTTC.

This chain joins TRBV11-2 and TRBJ2-5, with no clear D. The CDR3 runs to 14 residues. CDR1 is SGHAT, CDR2 FQNNGV, per germline. With 0 bases removed from V and 0 bases from J, the gap between germline ends came to 5 bases. The CDR3 nucleotides read TGTGCCAGCAGCTTAGAATTTTACCAAGAGACCCAGTACTTC. Protein product: CASSLEFYQETQYF.

The CDR3 reads CSATRQGSNEQFF. The CDR3 nucleotides are TGCAGTGCGACAAGACAGGGTAGCAATGAGCAGTTCTTC. V is TRBV20-1 and J is TRBJ2-1; 7 nucleotides match TRBD1. CDR1 and CDR2 (germline): DFQATT, SNEGSKA (reference sequence). The trim removed 6 bases at V and 6 bases at J, leaving 8 bases unmatched. This CDR3 region has 13 residues.

This chain links TRBV6-2 or TRBV6-3 with TRBJ2-7; 9 bases are shared with TRBD1. CDR1 and CDR2 (germline): MNHEY, SVGEGT. V was clipped by 4 bases and J by 3 bases; unmatched bases: 4. The CDR3 is 14 residues long. CDR3 DNA: TGTGCCAGCAGTTCCGGGACAGGGCTCTACGAGCAGTACTTC. It specifies CASSSGTGLYEQYF.

The chain combines TRBV5-1 with TRBJ2-1; TRBD1 matches 9 bases. Trimming removed 1 base from V and 4 bases from J; junction bases left unmatched: 3. Germline V lookup: CDR1 SGHRS, CDR2 YFSETQ. The CDR3 length is 15 residues. As DNA, the CDR3 is TGCGCCAGCAGCTTGCTACAGGGGGCATACAATGAGCAGTTCTTC. This gives the protein CASSLLQGAYNEQFF.

This clonotype was seen more than once but under ten times. The chain has TRBV6-5 and TRBJ2-5, with TRBD2 identical over 9 bases. Per germline, CDR1 MNHEY and CDR2 SVGAGI. V lost 2 bases and J lost 5; bases outside the gene matches: 6. This CDR3 contains 15 residues. CDR3 DNA: TGTGCCAGCAGTTACGCCTACAGCGGGAGGGAGACCCAGTACTTC. This gives the protein CASSYAYSGRETQYF.

The genes are TRBV6-5 and TRBJ1-2; D perhaps matches TRBD1 (6 bases). CDR3 length: 13 amino acids. Per the germline V gene, CDR1 is MNHEY and CDR2 is SVGAGI. With 4 bases removed from V and 8 bases from J, the gap between germline ends came to 14 bases. CDR3 bases: TGTGCCAGCAGTTCGTCCAGGGGTACAGGCTACACCTTC. It encodes CASSSSRGTGYTF.

The gene calls are TRBV27 and TRBJ2-4; either TRBD1 or TRBD2 may supply D (5 bases each). CDR3 size: 16 residues. Trimming took off 6 bases at V and 13 bases at J, with 28 bases between the two ends. CDR1 MNHEY and CDR2 SMNVEV come from the germline V gene (reference sequence). This CDR3 reads CASSATGTREKLEQYF. The CDR3 bases are TGTGCCAGCAGCGCTACGGGGACCAGGGAAAAATTAGAGCAGTACTTC.

Turning to this clonotype: This may be a read error, as it is one base from a much larger clone. The chain is built from TRBV12-3 or TRBV12-4 and TRBJ2-1; 8 bases are a match to TRBD1. The CDR3 is 13 residues long. J lost 11 bases, V lost 5 bases, and 8 bases had no gene match. As DNA, the CDR3 is TGTGCCAGCAGTCGGGACAGGCGAGGGAAGCAGTTCTTC. This sequence encodes CASSRDRRGKQFF.

The CDR3 protein is CASSPPFDNTGELFF. CDR3 DNA sequence: TGTGCCAGCAGCCCCCCGTTTGATAACACCGGGGAGCTGTTTTTT. The rearrangement links TRBV3-1 to TRBJ2-2; D is unclear. Germline CDR1 and CDR2: LGHDT and YNNKEL (reference sequence). V was cut by 4 bases and J by 2 bases, with 11 bases left in between. This CDR3 region has 15 residues.

This clonotype was counted only a few times. The rearrangement links TRBV9 to TRBJ2-7; a weak D match, TRBD1 (5 bases). CDR3 length: 14 amino acids. Germline V gene data show CDR1 as SGDLS and CDR2 as YYNGEE. V dropped 3 bases and J dropped 0 bases, with 10 bases sitting between them. CDR3 bases: TGTGCCAGCAGCGAGGACATTGCCTCCTACGAGCAGTACTTC. This sequence encodes CASSEDIASYEQYF.

This clonotype has just a few counts. The chain carries TRBV24-1 and TRBJ1-5, with 7 bases matching TRBD1. With 5 bases clipped from V and 4 bases from J, the junction kept 7 bases outside the gene matches. CDR3 length equals 15 residues. Germline lookup yields CDR1 KGHDR and CDR2 SFDVKD. CDR3 region: CATSGGRGVNQPQHF. CDR3 coding DNA: TGTGCCACCAGTGGAGGCAGGGGGGTTAATCAGCCCCAGCATTTT.

V gene TRBV28 combines with J gene TRBJ2-5; TRBD1 is a possible D gene (5 bases). The CDR3 extends over 12 amino acids. CDR1 is MDHEN and CDR2 is SYDVKM in the germline V gene. Trimming left V 8 bases short and J 5 bases short, with 12 bases between. The CDR3 is CASGAIMETQYF. For the CDR3, the DNA is TGTGCCAGCGGGGCGATTATGGAGACCCAGTACTTC.

The chain has TRBV11-2 and TRBJ2-4, with D possibly TRBD1 on 5 matching bases. The J call may be in error: the DNA end matches TRBJ2-7 better. Germline V lookup: CDR1 SGHAT, CDR2 FQNNGV. This CDR3 comprises 16 residues. CDR3 sequence (DNA): TGTGCCAGCAGCGATCGACAGAGCCTAAGCTCCTACGAGCAGTACTTC. This encodes CASSDRQSLSSYEQYF.

This clonotype was recorded a few times. The V and J genes are TRBV15 and TRBJ2-7, with no clear D. V gave up 0 bases and J gave up 4 bases, with 4 bases separating them. CDR3 length: 12 amino acids. Germline CDR1 reads LNHNV; CDR2 reads YYDKDF (reference sequence). This CDR3 is CATSRDGYEQYF. The DNA of the CDR3 is TGTGCCACCAGCAGAGATGGTTACGAGCAGTACTTC.

This chain connects TRBV27 to TRBJ2-1; 14 bases agree with TRBD2. Trimming at V came to 6 bases and at J to 14 bases, leaving 9 bases not matched to a gene. Germline-derived CDR1 and CDR2 are MNHEY and SMNVEV (reference sequence). The CDR3 has 14 amino acids. CDR3 bases: TGTGCCAGCAGACTGACTAGCGGGAGGGTCCTGGAGTTCTTC. This sequence encodes CASRLTSGRVLEFF.

In its sample, this clonotype was seen many times. The J gene is TRBJ2-7, the V gene TRBV28; D perhaps matches TRBD1 (6 bases). The CDR3 is 15 residues long. CDR1 MDHEN and CDR2 SYDVKM come from the germline V gene. Between the trimmed V and J ends, which lost 6 bases and 0 bases, there was a span of 15 bases. CDR3 nucleotides: TGTGCCAGCAGCTATACAGGGTTAAGCTCCTACGAGCAGTACTTC. Protein: CASSYTGLSSYEQYF. The variable domain in full, with the rest retrieved from reference TRBV28 and TRBJ2-7, is DVKVTQSSRYLVKRTGEKVFLECVQDMDHENMFWYRQDPGLGLRLIYFSYDVKMKEKGDIPEGYSVSREKKERFSLILESASTNQTSMYLCASSYTGLSSYEQYFGPGTRLTVT.

V gene TRBV29-1 combines with J gene TRBJ2-7, with TRBD1 matching over 8 bases. V gave up 6 bases and J gave up 0 bases; unmatched junction bases: 7. The CDR3 contains 14 residues. The germline CDR1 and CDR2 sequences are SQVTM and ANQGSEA. The CDR3 region has the DNA TGCAGCGTCGAGGACAGGGCCCTCTCCTACGAGCAGTACTTC. Encoded protein: CSVEDRALSYEQYF.

This clonotype came up a few times. V gene TRBV29-1 combines with J gene TRBJ2-3; 14 bases map to TRBD2. CDR1 is SQVTM, CDR2 ANQGSEA, per germline. With 6 bases clipped from V and 8 bases from J, the junction kept 13 bases outside the gene matches. CDR3 length equals 16 residues. CDR3 protein: CSVLGTSGSLLSTQYF. CDR3 DNA sequence: TGCAGCGTCCTGGGGACTAGCGGGAGTTTGCTGAGTACGCAGTATTTT.

This clonotype was counted a few times. The J gene is TRBJ2-5, the V gene TRBV20-1; 7 nucleotides match TRBD2. Trimming cost V 4 bases and J 11 bases; bases outside gene matches: 13. The germline CDR1 and CDR2 sequences are DFQATT and SNEGSKA (reference sequence). This CDR3 region has 13 residues. The CDR3 DNA follows: TGCAGTGCTAATTTAGCGGGCCACGACACTCAGTACTTC. Amino acid sequence: CSANLAGHDTQYF.

In this sample, this clonotype turned up once. J is TRBJ1-4 and V is TRBV5-6; D is possibly TRBD1 (5 bases). Trimming took 3 bases from V and 7 from J, leaving 13 bases between them. Germline V CDR1 and CDR2: SGHDT, YYEEEE. The CDR3 is made up of 14 amino acids. The DNA of the CDR3 is TGTGCCAGCAGCTGCCAAGGGGCTGGTGAAAAACTGTTTTTT. It codes for CASSCQGAGEKLFF.

The V gene is TRBV7-9, the J gene TRBJ2-5; no firm D call. The closer fit of TRBJ2-7 to the DNA end suggests the J call may be wrong. Germline V gives CDR1 SEHNR, CDR2 FQNEAQ (reference sequence). There are 13 residues in the CDR3. The DNA for the CDR3 is TGTGCCAGCAGCGTCCAGCCCTCCGGCGAGCAGTACTTC. It yields the protein CASSVQPSGEQYF.